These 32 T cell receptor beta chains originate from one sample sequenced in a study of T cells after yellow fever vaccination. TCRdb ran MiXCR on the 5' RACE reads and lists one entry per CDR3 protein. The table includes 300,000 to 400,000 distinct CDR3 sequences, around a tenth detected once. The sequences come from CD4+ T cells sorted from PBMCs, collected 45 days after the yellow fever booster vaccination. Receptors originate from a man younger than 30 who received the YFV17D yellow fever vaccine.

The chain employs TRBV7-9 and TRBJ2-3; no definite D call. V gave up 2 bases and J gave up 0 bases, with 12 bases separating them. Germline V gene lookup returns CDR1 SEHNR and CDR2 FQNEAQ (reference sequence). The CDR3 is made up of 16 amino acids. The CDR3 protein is CASSLSSLLSTDTQYF. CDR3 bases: TGTGCCAGCAGCTTATCCAGTCTTCTGAGCACAGATACGCAGTATTTT.

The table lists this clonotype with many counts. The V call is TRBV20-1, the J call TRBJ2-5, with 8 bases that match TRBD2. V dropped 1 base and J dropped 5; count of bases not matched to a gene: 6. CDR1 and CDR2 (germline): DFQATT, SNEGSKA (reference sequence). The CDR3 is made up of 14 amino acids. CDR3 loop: CSARVGGAGETQYF. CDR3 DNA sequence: TGCAGTGCTAGAGTCGGGGGGGCCGGGGAGACCCAGTACTTC.

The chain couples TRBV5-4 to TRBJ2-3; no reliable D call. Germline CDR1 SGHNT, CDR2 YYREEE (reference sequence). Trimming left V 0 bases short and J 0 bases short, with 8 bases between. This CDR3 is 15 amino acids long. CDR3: CASSLERASTDTQYF. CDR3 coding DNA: TGTGCCAGCAGCTTGGAAAGGGCTAGCACAGATACGCAGTATTTT.

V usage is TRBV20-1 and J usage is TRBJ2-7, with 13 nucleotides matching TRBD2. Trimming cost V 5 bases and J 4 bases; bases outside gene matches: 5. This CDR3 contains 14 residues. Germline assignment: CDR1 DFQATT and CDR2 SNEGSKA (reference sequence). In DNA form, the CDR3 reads TGCAGTGCTTTAACTAGCGGGGGGGCTTACGAGCAGTACGTC. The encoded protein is CSALTSGGAYEQYV.

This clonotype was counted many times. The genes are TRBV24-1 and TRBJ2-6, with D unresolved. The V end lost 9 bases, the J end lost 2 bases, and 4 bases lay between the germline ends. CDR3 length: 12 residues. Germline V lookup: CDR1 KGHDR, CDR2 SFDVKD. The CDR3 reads CATSAGANVLTF. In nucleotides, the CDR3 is TGTGCCACCTCGGCTGGGGCCAACGTCCTGACTTTC.

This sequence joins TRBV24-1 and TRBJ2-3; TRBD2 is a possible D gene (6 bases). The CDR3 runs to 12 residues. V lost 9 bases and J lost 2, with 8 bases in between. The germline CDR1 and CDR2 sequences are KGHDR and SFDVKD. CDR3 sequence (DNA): TGTGCCACCGGAGGGCCCACAGATACGCAGTATTTT. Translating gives CATGGPTDTQYF.

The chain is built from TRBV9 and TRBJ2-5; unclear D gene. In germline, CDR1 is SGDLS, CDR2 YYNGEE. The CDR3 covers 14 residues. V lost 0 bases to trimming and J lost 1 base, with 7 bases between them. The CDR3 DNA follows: TGTGCCAGCAGCGTAGACGGCGGCCAAGAGACCCAGTACTTC. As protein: CASSVDGGQETQYF.

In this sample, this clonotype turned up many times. The CDR3 protein is CATSRVPQEAEAFF. The DNA for the CDR3 is TGTGCCACCAGCAGAGTCCCACAGGAGGCTGAAGCTTTCTTT. The V gene is TRBV15, the J gene TRBJ1-1; D may be TRBD1 (5 bases). CDR1 is LNHNV, CDR2 YYDKDF, per germline (reference sequence). V lost 1 base to trimming and J lost 6 bases, with 12 bases between them. The CDR3 covers 14 residues. Looking up the rest from reference TRBV15 and TRBJ1-1 gives the full variable domain: DAMVIQNPRYQVTQFGKPVTLSCSQTLNHNVMYWYQQKSSQAPKLLFHYYDKDFNNEADTPDNFQSRRPNTSFCFLDIRSPGLGDTAMYLCATSRVPQEAEAFFGQGTRLTVV.

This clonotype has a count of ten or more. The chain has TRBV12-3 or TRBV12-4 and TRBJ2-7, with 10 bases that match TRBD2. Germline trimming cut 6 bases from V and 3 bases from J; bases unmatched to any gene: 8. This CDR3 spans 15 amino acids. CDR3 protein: CASRPGLAEDYEQYF. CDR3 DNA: TGTGCCAGCAGACCCGGACTAGCGGAGGACTACGAGCAGTACTTC.

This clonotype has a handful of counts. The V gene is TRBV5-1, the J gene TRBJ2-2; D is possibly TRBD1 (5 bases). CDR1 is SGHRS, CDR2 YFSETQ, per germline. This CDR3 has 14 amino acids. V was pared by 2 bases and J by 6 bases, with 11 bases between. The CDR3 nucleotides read TGCGCCAGCAGCTTCCAGGGAATCCCCGGGGAGCTGTTTTTT. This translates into CASSFQGIPGELFF.

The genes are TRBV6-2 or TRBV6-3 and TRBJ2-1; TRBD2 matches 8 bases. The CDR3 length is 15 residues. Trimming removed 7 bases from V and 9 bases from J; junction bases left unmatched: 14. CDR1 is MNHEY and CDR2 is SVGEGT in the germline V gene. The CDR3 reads CASIQEVAGYREQFF. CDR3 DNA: TGTGCCAGCATACAGGAGGTAGCGGGGTATCGTGAGCAGTTCTTC.

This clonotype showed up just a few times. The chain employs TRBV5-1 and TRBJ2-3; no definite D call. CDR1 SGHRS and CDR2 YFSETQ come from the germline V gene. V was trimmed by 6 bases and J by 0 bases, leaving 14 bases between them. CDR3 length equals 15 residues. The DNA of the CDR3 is TGCGCCAGCAACCAGGCACGGGCCAGCACAGATACGCAGTATTTT. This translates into CASNQARASTDTQYF.

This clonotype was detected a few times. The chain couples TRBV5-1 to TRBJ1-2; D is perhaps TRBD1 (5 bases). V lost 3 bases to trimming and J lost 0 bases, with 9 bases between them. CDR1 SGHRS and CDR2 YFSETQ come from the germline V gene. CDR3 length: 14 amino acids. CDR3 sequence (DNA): TGCGCCAGCAGCTGGGACGGACCTAACTATGGCTACACCTTC. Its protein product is CASSWDGPNYGYTF.

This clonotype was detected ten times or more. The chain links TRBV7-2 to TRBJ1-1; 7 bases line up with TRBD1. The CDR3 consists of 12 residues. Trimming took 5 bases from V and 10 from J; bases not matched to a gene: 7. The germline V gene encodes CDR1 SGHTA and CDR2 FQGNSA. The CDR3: CASSPTTGRAFF. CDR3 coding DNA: TGTGCCAGCAGCCCAACGACAGGGAGAGCTTTCTTT.

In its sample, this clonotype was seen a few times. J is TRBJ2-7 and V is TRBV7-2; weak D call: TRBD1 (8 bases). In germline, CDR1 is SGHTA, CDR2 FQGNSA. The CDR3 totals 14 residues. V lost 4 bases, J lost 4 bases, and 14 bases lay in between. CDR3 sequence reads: CASSSQGGTYEQYF. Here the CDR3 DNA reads TGTGCCAGCAGCTCACAGGGGGGGACTTACGAGCAGTACTTC.

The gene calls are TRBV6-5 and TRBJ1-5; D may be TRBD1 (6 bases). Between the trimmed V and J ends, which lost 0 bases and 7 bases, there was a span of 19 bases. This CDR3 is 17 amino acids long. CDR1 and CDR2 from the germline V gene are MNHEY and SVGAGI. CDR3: CASSYSGALGSIQPQHF. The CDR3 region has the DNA TGTGCCAGCAGTTACTCGGGGGCCTTGGGGAGCATCCAGCCCCAGCATTTT.

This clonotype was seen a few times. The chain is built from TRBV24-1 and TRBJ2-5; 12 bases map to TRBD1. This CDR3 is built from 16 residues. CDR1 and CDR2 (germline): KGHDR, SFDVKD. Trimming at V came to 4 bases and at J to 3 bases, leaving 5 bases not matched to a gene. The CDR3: CATSESGTGGEETQYF. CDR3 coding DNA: TGTGCCACCAGTGAGTCCGGGACAGGGGGCGAAGAGACCCAGTACTTC.

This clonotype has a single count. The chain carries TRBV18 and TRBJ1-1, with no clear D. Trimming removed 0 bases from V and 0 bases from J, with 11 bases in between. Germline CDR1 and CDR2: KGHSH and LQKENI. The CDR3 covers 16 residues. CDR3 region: CASSPPKSGLNTEAFF. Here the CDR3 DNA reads TGTGCCAGCTCACCACCGAAGTCGGGTTTGAACACTGAAGCTTTCTTT.

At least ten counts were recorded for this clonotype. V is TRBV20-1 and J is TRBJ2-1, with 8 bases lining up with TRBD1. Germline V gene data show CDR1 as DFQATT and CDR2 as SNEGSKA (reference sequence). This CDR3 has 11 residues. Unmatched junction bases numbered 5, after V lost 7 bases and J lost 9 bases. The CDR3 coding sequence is TGCAGTGGGCAGGGGGCGTCTGAGCAGTTCTTC. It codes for CSGQGASEQFF.

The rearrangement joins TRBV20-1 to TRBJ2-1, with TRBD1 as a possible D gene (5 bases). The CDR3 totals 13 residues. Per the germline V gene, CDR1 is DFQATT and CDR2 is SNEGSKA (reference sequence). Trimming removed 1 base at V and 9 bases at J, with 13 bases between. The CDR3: CSARGQGRTEQFF. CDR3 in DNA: TGCAGTGCTAGAGGGCAGGGTAGGACTGAGCAGTTCTTC.

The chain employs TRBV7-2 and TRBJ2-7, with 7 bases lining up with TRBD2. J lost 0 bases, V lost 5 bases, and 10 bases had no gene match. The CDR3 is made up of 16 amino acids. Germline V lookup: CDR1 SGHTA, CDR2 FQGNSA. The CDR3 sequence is CASSRGGLLSSYEQYV. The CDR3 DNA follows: TGTGCCAGCAGCCGCGGGGGACTTTTAAGCTCCTACGAGCAGTACGTC.

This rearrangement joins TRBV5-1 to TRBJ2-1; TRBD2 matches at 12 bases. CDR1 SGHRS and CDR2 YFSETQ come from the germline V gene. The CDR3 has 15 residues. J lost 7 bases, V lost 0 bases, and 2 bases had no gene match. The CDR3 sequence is CASSLGLAGVNEQFF. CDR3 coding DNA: TGCGCCAGCAGCTTGGGACTAGCGGGGGTGAATGAGCAGTTCTTC.

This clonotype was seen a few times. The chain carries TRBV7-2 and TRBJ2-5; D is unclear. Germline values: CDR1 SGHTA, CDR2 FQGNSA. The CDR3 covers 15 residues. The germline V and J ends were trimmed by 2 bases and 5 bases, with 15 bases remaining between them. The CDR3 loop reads CASSLFTVVTETQYF. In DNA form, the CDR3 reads TGTGCCAGCAGCTTATTCACAGTAGTTACCGAGACCCAGTACTTC.

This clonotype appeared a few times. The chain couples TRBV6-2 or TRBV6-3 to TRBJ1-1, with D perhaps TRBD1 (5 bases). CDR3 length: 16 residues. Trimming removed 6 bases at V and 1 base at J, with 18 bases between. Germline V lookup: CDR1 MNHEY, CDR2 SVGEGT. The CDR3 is CASRPGSPIRNTEAFF. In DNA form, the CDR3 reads TGTGCCAGCAGGCCAGGGAGTCCAATACGGAACACTGAAGCTTTCTTT.

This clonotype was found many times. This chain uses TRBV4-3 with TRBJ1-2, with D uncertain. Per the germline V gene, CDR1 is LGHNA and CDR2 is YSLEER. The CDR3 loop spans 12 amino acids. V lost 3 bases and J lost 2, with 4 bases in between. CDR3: CASSQRNYGYTF. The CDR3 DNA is TGCGCCAGCAGCCAGAGGAACTATGGCTACACCTTC.

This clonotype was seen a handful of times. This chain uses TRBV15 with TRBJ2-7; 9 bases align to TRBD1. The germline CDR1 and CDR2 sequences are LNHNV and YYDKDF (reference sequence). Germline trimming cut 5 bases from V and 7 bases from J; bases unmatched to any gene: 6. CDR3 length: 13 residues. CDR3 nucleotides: TGTGCCACCAGCGGAGGACAGGGGTTTGAGCAGTACTTC. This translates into CATSGGQGFEQYF. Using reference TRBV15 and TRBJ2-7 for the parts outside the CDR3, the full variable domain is DAMVIQNPRYQVTQFGKPVTLSCSQTLNHNVMYWYQQKSSQAPKLLFHYYDKDFNNEADTPDNFQSRRPNTSFCFLDIRSPGLGDTAMYLCATSGGQGFEQYFGPGTRLTVT.

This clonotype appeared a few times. The CDR3 coding sequence is TGTGCCAGCAGTGGGGACAGGATCTATAATTCACCCCTCCACTTT. It encodes CASSGDRIYNSPLHF. The chain combines TRBV27 with TRBJ1-6; 8 bases match TRBD1. Germline V gives CDR1 MNHEY, CDR2 SMNVEV (reference sequence). Trimming at V came to 5 bases and at J to 3 bases, leaving 3 bases not matched to a gene. The CDR3 has 15 amino acids.

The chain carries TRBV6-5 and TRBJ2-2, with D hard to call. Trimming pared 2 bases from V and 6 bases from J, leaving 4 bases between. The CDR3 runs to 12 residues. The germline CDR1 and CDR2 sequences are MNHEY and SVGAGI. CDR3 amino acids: CASSYGAGELFF. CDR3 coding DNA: TGTGCCAGCAGTTACGGGGCCGGGGAGCTGTTTTTT.

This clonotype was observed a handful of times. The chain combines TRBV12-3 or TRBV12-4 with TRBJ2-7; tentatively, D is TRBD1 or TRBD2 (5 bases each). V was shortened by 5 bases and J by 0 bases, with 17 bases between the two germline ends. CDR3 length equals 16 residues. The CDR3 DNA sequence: TGTGCCAGCAGTGGGGGTAGAGGGAAGAGCTCCTACGAGCAGTACTTC. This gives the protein CASSGGRGKSSYEQYF.

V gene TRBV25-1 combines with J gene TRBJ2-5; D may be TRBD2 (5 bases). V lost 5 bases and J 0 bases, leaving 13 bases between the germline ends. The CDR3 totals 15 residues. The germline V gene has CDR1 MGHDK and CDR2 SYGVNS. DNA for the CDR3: TGTGCCAGCAGTTTTTCGGGGAAGAACCAAGAGACCCAGTACTTC. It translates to CASSFSGKNQETQYF.

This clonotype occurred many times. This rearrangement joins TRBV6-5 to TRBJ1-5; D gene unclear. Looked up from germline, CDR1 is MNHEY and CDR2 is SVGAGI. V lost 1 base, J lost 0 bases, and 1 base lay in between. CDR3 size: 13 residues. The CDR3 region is CASSYFSNQPQHF. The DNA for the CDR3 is TGTGCCAGCAGTTACTTTAGCAATCAGCCCCAGCATTTT.

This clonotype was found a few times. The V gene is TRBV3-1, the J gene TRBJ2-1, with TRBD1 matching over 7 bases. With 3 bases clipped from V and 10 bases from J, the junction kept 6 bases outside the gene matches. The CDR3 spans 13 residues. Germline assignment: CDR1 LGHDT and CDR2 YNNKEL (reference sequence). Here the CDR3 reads CASSQADRREQFF. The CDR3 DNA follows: TGTGCCAGCAGCCAGGCGGACAGGAGAGAGCAGTTCTTC.